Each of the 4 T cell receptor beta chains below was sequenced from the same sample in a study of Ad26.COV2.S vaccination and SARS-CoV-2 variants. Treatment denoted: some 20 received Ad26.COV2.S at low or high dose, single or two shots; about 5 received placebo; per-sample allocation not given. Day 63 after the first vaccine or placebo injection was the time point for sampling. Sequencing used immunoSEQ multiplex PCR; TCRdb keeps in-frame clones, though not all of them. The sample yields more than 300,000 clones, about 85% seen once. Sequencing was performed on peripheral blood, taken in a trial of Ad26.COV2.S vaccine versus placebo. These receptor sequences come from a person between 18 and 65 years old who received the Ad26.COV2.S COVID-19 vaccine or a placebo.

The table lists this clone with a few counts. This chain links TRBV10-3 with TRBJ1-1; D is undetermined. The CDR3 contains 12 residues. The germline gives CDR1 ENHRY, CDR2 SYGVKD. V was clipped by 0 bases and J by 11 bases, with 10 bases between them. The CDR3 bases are TGTGCCATCAGTGAGTCCGAATACTCGGCTTTCTTT. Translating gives CAISESEYSAFF.

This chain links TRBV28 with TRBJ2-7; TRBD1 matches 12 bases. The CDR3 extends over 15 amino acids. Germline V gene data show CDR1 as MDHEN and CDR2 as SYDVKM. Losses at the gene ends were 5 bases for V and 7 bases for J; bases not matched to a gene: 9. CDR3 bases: TGTGCCAGCAGTCCCCCGGGACAGGGGGCGCGAGAGCAGTACTTC. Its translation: CASSPPGQGAREQYF.

The CDR3 nucleotides are TGCGCCAGCAGCATTACCGGGACAGGGAACACTGAAGCTTTCTTT. Translating gives CASSITGTGNTEAFF. This chain links TRBV5-1 with TRBJ1-1; TRBD1 matches 8 bases. Per germline, CDR1 SGHRS and CDR2 YFSETQ. V lost 4 bases, J lost 1 base, and 6 bases stayed unmatched. The CDR3 is made up of 15 amino acids.

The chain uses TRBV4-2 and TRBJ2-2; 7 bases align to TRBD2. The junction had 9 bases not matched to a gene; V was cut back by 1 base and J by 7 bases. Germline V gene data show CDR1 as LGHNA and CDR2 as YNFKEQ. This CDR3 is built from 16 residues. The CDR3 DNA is TGTGCCAGCAGCCAAGGACGGGGGGACCACGGCGGGGAGCTGTTTTTT. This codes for CASSQGRGDHGGELFF.